The following is a T cell receptor beta chain sequence with its context. Clones were sequenced by immunoSEQ multiplex PCR, and TCRdb holds only the in-frame ones, with some missing. Of roughly 120,000 clones listed, approximately 90% are singletons. The sample belongs to a study of PD-L1 blockade in urothelial cancer. Across the study: Patients went on atezolizumab at some point between 2014 and 2015, receiving 1,200 mg intravenously every 3 weeks. A median blood sample held about 150,000 T cells and 80,000 or so unique TCRs.

This CDR3 region has 14 residues. Germline CDR1 MNHEY, CDR2 SVGAGI. Trimming took off 5 bases at V and 7 bases at J, with 12 bases between the two ends. As for time point: peripheral blood 6 weeks after treatment start. The chain employs TRBV6-5 and TRBJ1-6; a possible D gene is TRBD1 (6 bases). This clonotype was obtained from a man between 60 and 75 years old with urothelial cancer. The sample was PBMCs, taken around atezolizumab (anti-PD-L1) treatment. In DNA form, the CDR3 reads TGTGCCAGCAGTCCGGACAGACGGAATTCACCCCTCCACTTT. This codes for CASSPDRRNSPLHF.